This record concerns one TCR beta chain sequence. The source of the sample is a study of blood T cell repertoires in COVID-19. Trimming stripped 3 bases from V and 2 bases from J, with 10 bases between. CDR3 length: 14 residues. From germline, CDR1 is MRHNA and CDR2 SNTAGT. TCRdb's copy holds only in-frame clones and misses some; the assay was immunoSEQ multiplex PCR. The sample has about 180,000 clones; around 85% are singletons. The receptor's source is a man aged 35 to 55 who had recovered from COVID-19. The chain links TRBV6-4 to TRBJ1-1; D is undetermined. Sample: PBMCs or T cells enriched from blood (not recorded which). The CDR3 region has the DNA TGTGCCAGCAGTGAACCCCAGGTTAACACTGAAGCTTTCTTT. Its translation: CASSEPQVNTEAFF.